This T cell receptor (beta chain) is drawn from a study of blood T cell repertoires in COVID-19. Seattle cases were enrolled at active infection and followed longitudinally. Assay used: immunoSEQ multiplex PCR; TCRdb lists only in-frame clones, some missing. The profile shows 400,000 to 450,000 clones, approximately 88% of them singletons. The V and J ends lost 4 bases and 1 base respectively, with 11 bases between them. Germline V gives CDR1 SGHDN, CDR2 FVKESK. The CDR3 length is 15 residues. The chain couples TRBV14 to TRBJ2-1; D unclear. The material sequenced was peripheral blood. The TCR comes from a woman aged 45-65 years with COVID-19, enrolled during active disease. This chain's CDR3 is CASSRLQNSYNEQFF. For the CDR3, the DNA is TGTGCCAGCAGCCGCTTACAGAATTCCTACAATGAGCAGTTCTTC.